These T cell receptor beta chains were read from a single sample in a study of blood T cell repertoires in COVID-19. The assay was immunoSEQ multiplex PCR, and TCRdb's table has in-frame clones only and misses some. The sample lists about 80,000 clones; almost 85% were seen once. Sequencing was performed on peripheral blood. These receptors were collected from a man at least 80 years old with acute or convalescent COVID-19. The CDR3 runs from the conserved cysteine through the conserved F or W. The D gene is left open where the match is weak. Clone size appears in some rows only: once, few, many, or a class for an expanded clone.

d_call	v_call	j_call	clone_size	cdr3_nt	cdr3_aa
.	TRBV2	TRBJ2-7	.	TGTGCCAGCAGTATTATACTCGAGCAGTACTTC	CASSIILEQYF
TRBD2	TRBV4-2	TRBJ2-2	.	TGTGCCAGCAGCCATAGCGGGGGGGCCACCGGGGAGCTGTTTTTT	CASSHSGGATGELFF
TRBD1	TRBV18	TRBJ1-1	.	TGTGCCAGCTCAACCCGACAGGGTGGAGACACTGAAGCTTTCTTT	CASSTRQGGDTEAFF
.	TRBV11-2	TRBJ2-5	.	TGTGCCAGCAGCTTAGCGTGGCAGGGCGGCGAGACCCAGTACTTC	CASSLAWQGGETQYF
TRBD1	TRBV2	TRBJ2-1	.	TGTGCCAGCAGTGAAAAGGGGGCACAGGTAAGGTACGATGAGCAGTTCTTC	CASSEKGAQVRYDEQFF
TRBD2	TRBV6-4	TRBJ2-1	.	TGTGCCAGCAGCCTCACTAGCGGGGTGGTCAATGAGCAGTTCTTC	CASSLTSGVVNEQFF
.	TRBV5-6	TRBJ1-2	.	TGTGCCAGCAGCTTGGTGGCGCGGGGCCCTAACTATGGCTACACCTTC	CASSLVARGPNYGYTF
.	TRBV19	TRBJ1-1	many	TGTGCCAGTAGTCCACGGCCCCGGGATGCTGAAGCTTTCTTT	CASSPRPRDAEAFF
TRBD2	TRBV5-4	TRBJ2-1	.	TGTGCCAGCAGCGTGACTAGCGGGGGGGCCCGGGAGCAGTTCTTC	CASSVTSGGAREQFF
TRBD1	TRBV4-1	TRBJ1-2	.	TGCGCCAGCAGCCAAGGAACAGGGGGCGACTATGGCTACACCTTC	CASSQGTGGDYGYTF
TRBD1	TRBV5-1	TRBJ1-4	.	TGCGCCAGCAGTCGGCAGGGGGATAATGAAAAACTGTTTTTT	CASSRQGDNEKLFF
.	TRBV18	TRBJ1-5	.	TGTGCCAGCTCACAGTACAGGGACACCAATCAGCCCCAGCATTTT	CASSQYRDTNQPQHF